This TCR beta chain is drawn from a study of blood T cell repertoires in COVID-19 (dated by TCRdb to the early 2020s). Regarding the complete study: Samples from collaborators originated in the United States, Italy and Spain and spanned both the acute and convalescent phases of COVID-19. The dataset comprised deeply sampled blood TCRbeta repertoires from subjects exposed to, actively infected with, or recovered from COVID-19. The repertoires were made available in a free public database intended to serve as a resource for research on the immune response to SARS-CoV-2. Samples came from the ongoing ImmuneRACE study (first 160 participants) plus 1,254 subjects from 6 global collaborators. The material from the prospective study consisted of cDNA or gDNA derived from T cells, B-cell-depleted T cells, or PBMCs. Where available, HLA class I and class II types were obtained from metadata supplied by the sample provider rather than from assay-based typing. A de-identified subject ID, COVID-19 status, age in years and sex were almost always included in the sample metadata.

TCRbeta CDR3 regions were amplified from genomic DNA using the immunoSEQ Assay, a bias-controlled multiplex PCR. Regarding the original processing steps: The number of nucleated cells in each sample was estimated from the amplification of reference gene primers within the assay. To quantify the absolute abundance of each unique TCRbeta CDR3 rearrangement, sequence reads were collapsed and filtered. For each sample, productive Simpson clonality was calculated by taking the square root of Simpson's diversity index across productive rearrangements. The immuneACCESS repertoire file appears here via TCRdb, limited to in-frame rearrangements. These files lack a portion of the clones; in checked studies, under half of the deficit traces to unresolved V genes, and the cause of the others is not known. V and J calls and clone size are copied from that table; D and trimming were computed from the DNA. The sample contains about 160,000 clones, roughly 80% of them found a single time. Roughly 3.4% of the sample lies in the top ten.

From its cysteine to its phenylalanine, the CDR3 spans 17 amino acids. The kept DNA is CDR3 alone, 51 bases in frame from the first base. CDR1 WNHNN and CDR2 SYGVQD were looked up in the germline V gene (reference sequence). Trimming removed 0 bases from V and 2 bases from J, leaving 15 bases between the germline ends. On this clone itself: What antigen it recognizes has not been identified. Base qualities are not at hand, and no much larger clone is one base apart.

In the prospective study, participants were 18 to 89 years old, resided in 25 or so geographic areas of the United States, and were enrolled through a virtual design. In the prospective study, participants were assigned to cohorts based on the clinical history participants reported in a screening survey and a study questionnaire. For ImmuneRACE Cohort 3, a participant was defined as recovered based on two consecutive negative NP/OP PCR tests, clearance by a healthcare professional, or resolution of symptoms. In the prospective study, mobile phlebotomists collected whole blood, serum and a nasopharyngeal or oropharyngeal swab from each participant. Participants in the prospective study had the option to provide additional blood draws and questionnaires over a roughly 2-month period. Before DNA extraction, blood samples from the prospective study were shipped at room temperature or frozen. General findings and caveats noted by the study authors: Clinical and demographic metadata were provided uncurated, with the amount varying by source and participant.

The rearranged segments are TRBV10-1 and TRBJ2-3, with TRBD2 tentatively as D gene (6 bases match). This TCR came from an older woman who had recovered from COVID-19. Sequencing was performed on PBMCs or T cells enriched from blood (not recorded which). The CDR3 protein is CASSESPGRANTDTQYF. The bases are TGCGCCAGCAGTGAGTCCCCCGGGAGAGCTAACACAGATACGCAGTATTTT.